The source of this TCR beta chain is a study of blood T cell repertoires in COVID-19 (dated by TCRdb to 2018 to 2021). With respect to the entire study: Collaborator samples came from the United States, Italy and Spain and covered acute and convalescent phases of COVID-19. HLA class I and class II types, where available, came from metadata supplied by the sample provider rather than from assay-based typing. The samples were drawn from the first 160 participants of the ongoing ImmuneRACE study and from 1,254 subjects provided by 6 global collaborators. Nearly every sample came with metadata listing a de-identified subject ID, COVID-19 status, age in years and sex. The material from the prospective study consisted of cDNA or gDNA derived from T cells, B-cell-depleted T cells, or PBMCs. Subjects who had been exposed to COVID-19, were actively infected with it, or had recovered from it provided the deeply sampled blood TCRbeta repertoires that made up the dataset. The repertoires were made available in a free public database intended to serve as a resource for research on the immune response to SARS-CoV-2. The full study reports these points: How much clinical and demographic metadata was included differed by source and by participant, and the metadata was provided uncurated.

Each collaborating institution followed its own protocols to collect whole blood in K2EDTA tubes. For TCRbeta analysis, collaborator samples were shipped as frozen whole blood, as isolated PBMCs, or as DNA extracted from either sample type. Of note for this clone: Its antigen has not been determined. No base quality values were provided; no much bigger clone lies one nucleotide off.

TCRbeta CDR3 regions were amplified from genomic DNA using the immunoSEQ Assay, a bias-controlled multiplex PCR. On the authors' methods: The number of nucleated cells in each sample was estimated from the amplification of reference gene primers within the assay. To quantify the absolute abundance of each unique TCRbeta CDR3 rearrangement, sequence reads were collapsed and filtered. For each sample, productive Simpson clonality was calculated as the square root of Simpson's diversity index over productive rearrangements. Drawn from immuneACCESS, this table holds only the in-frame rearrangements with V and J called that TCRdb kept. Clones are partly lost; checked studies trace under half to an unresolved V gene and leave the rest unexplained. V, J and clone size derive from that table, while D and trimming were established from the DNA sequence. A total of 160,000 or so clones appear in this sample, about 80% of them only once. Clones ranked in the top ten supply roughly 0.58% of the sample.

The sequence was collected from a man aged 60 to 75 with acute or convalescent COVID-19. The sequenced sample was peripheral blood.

In nucleotide form, the sequence is TGTGCCAGCAGACCCAGCGGGGTAGGAGAGACCCAGTACTTC. Translation gives CASRPSGVGETQYF. The sequence is built from TRBV3-1 (or the pseudogene TRBV3-2) and TRBJ2-5; 7 junctional bases match TRBD2. The germline V gene (reference sequence) provides CDR1 LGHDT and CDR2 YNNKEL. Taken from cysteine to phenylalanine, the CDR3 has 14 residues. Just CDR3 DNA is preserved here, 42 bases in frame from base 1. V loses 6 bases at its end and J loses 4 bases; junction bases beyond the gene matches: 8.